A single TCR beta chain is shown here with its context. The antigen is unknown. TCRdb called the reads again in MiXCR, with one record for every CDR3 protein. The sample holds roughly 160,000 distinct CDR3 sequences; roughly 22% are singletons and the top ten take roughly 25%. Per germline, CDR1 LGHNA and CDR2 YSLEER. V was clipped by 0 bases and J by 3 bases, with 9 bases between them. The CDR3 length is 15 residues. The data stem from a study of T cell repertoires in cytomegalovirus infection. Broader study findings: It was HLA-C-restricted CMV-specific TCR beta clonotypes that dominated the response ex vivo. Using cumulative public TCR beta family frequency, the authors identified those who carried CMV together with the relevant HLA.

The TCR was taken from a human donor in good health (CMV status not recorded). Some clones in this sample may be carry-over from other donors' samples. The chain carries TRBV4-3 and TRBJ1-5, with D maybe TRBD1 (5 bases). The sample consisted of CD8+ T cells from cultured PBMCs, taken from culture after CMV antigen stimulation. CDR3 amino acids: CASSQEWDVNQPQHF. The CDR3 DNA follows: TGCGCCAGCAGCCAAGAGTGGGACGTCAATCAGCCCCAGCATTTT.